This is a list of T cell receptor beta chains from one sample in a study of T cell repertoires in aging, cancer and after chemotherapy. In TCRdb, the multiplex PCR reads were re-called with MiXCR into one record per CDR3 protein. The table shows about 2,200 distinct CDR3 sequences, with around 50% occurring only once. Sequenced sample: blood. The receptors stem from a human donor with a blood cancer. Both conserved end residues are part of each CDR3. Fields, in order: CDR3 protein, CDR3 DNA, V gene, D gene, clone size, J gene. The D gene is left open where the match is weak. Clone size is stated in some rows and not others, as once, few, many or a class when expanded.

CDR3 protein: CASTYSGTYNEQFF
CDR3 DNA: TGTGCCAGCACTTACAGCGGAACCTACAATGAGCAGTTCTTC
V gene: TRBV6-2/TRBV6-3
D gene: -
clone size: -
J gene: TRBJ2-1

CDR3 protein: CSVSFEARQFF
CDR3 DNA: TGCAGCGTTTCATTCGAAGCCAGGCAGTTCTTC
V gene: TRBV29-1
D gene: -
clone size: -
J gene: TRBJ2-1

CDR3 protein: CSARDMGLRETQYF
CDR3 DNA: TGCAGTGCTAGAGATATGGGACTTCGGGAGACCCAGTACTTC
V gene: TRBV20-1
D gene: -
clone size: -
J gene: TRBJ2-5

CDR3 protein: CASSSRDSYNEQFF
CDR3 DNA: TGTGCCAGCAGCTCCAGGGATTCCTACAATGAGCAGTTCTTC
V gene: TRBV11-3
D gene: -
clone size: few
J gene: TRBJ2-1

CDR3 protein: CASSLTGTTGELFF
CDR3 DNA: TGTGCCAGCAGTTTGACAGGTACCACCGGGGAGCTGTTTTTT
V gene: TRBV6-2/TRBV6-3
D gene: -
clone size: -
J gene: TRBJ2-2

CDR3 protein: CSARDRPSGNTIYF
CDR3 DNA: TGCAGCGCTAGGGACAGGCCTTCTGGAAACACCATATATTTT
V gene: TRBV29-1
D gene: TRBD1
clone size: -
J gene: TRBJ1-3

CDR3 protein: CSALAQETQYF
CDR3 DNA: TGCAGCGCACTGGCCCAAGAGACCCAGTACTTC
V gene: TRBV29-1
D gene: -
clone size: medium-sized
J gene: TRBJ2-5

CDR3 protein: CAWSRTRNYGYTF
CDR3 DNA: TGTGCCTGGAGTCGGACAAGAAACTATGGCTACACCTTC
V gene: TRBV30
D gene: -
clone size: few
J gene: TRBJ1-2

CDR3 protein: CATKRGAHPMGYGYTF
CDR3 DNA: TGTGCCACTAAGCGGGGGGCGCACCCGATGGGATATGGCTACACCTTC
V gene: TRBV30
D gene: -
clone size: -
J gene: TRBJ1-2

CDR3 protein: CACGGDSTDTQYF
CDR3 DNA: TGTGCCTGCGGGGGCGATTCAACAGATACGCAGTATTTT
V gene: TRBV30
D gene: -
clone size: -
J gene: TRBJ2-3

CDR3 protein: CASKRTGSAYEQYF
CDR3 DNA: TGTGCCAGCAAACGGACAGGGTCTGCCTACGAGCAGTACTTC
V gene: TRBV12-3/TRBV12-4
D gene: TRBD1
clone size: -
J gene: TRBJ2-7

CDR3 protein: CASSFGDGRWDEQYF
CDR3 DNA: TGTGCCAGCAGTTTTGGCGACGGGAGGTGGGACGAGCAGTACTTC
V gene: TRBV12-3/TRBV12-4
D gene: TRBD2
clone size: -
J gene: TRBJ2-7

CDR3 protein: CAWSLGRNQPQHF
CDR3 DNA: TGTGCCTGGAGTCTAGGGAGAAATCAGCCCCAGCATTTT
V gene: TRBV30
D gene: -
clone size: -
J gene: TRBJ1-5

CDR3 protein: CASSPDRDRELFF
CDR3 DNA: TGTGCCAGCAGCCCCGACAGGGACAGGGAGCTGTTTTTT
V gene: TRBV5-4
D gene: TRBD1
clone size: -
J gene: TRBJ2-2

CDR3 protein: CASSSPDRHYEQYF
CDR3 DNA: TGTGCCAGCAGCTCCCCTGACAGGCACTACGAGCAGTACTTC
V gene: TRBV5-6
D gene: -
clone size: few
J gene: TRBJ2-7

CDR3 protein: CASSYRGSSYNEQFF
CDR3 DNA: TGTGCCAGCAGTTACCGGGGGAGCTCCTACAATGAGCAGTTCTTC
V gene: TRBV6-5
D gene: -
clone size: -
J gene: TRBJ2-1

CDR3 protein: CASMDGLSYTF
CDR3 DNA: TGTGCCAGCATGGACGGTCTGAGCTACACCTTC
V gene: TRBV6-5
D gene: -
clone size: -
J gene: TRBJ1-2

CDR3 protein: CASSLIPSGSYEQYF
CDR3 DNA: TGTGCCAGCAGTTTGATCCCGAGTGGCTCCTACGAGCAGTACTTC
V gene: TRBV12-3/TRBV12-4
D gene: -
clone size: few
J gene: TRBJ2-7

CDR3 protein: CASSQTGGARYGYTF
CDR3 DNA: TGTGCCAGCAGTCAGACAGGGGGCGCGCGCTATGGCTACACCTTC
V gene: TRBV12-3/TRBV12-4
D gene: TRBD1
clone size: -
J gene: TRBJ1-2

CDR3 protein: CSVQGLGGYTF
CDR3 DNA: TGCAGCGTTCAGGGTTTGGGAGGCTACACCTTC
V gene: TRBV29-1
D gene: -
clone size: few
J gene: TRBJ1-2

CDR3 protein: CASSLEGSGFEQYF
CDR3 DNA: TGTGCCAGCAGCTTAGAAGGGTCTGGGTTCGAGCAGTACTTC
V gene: TRBV11-3
D gene: -
clone size: -
J gene: TRBJ2-7

CDR3 protein: CASSIADTQYF
CDR3 DNA: TGTGCCAGTAGTATAGCAGATACGCAGTATTTT
V gene: TRBV19
D gene: -
clone size: -
J gene: TRBJ2-3

CDR3 protein: CASSVWGQETQYF
CDR3 DNA: TGTGCCAGCAGTGTGTGGGGACAAGAGACCCAGTACTTC
V gene: TRBV6-5
D gene: -
clone size: -
J gene: TRBJ2-5

CDR3 protein: CASSQLVAEQYF
CDR3 DNA: TGTGCCAGCAGCCAACTAGTCGCTGAGCAGTACTTC
V gene: TRBV7-4
D gene: -
clone size: -
J gene: TRBJ2-7

CDR3 protein: CASSFGGAGEQYF
CDR3 DNA: TGTGCCAGCAGCTTCGGCGGAGCCGGGGAGCAGTACTTC
V gene: TRBV7-2
D gene: -
clone size: -
J gene: TRBJ2-7

CDR3 protein: CAWHRGLAGGPNEQFF
CDR3 DNA: TGTGCCTGGCACCGAGGGCTAGCGGGAGGGCCCAATGAGCAGTTCTTC
V gene: TRBV30
D gene: TRBD2
clone size: -
J gene: TRBJ2-1

CDR3 protein: CASSYGTGQNEQFF
CDR3 DNA: TGTGCCAGCAGTTACGGGACAGGGCAGAATGAGCAGTTCTTC
V gene: TRBV6-5
D gene: TRBD1
clone size: -
J gene: TRBJ2-1

CDR3 protein: CAWSRDARFNYGYTF
CDR3 DNA: TGTGCCTGGAGCAGGGACGCCAGGTTTAACTATGGCTACACCTTC
V gene: TRBV30
D gene: -
clone size: -
J gene: TRBJ1-2

CDR3 protein: CASSYVYIGGYEQYF
CDR3 DNA: TGTGCCAGCAGTTATGTTTATATTGGGGGCTACGAGCAGTACTTC
V gene: TRBV6-5
D gene: -
clone size: -
J gene: TRBJ2-7

CDR3 protein: CASSLGGFYEQYF
CDR3 DNA: TGTGCCAGCAGTCTAGGGGGATTCTACGAGCAGTACTTC
V gene: TRBV12-3/TRBV12-4
D gene: -
clone size: -
J gene: TRBJ2-7

CDR3 protein: CASGSVNTEAFF
CDR3 DNA: TGTGCCAGCGGGAGTGTGAACACTGAAGCTTTCTTT
V gene: TRBV6-5
D gene: -
clone size: -
J gene: TRBJ1-1

CDR3 protein: CATSKRSDTLYQPQHF
CDR3 DNA: TGTGCCACCAGCAAACGTTCCGACACCTTATATCAGCCCCAGCATTTT
V gene: TRBV15
D gene: -
clone size: -
J gene: TRBJ1-5

CDR3 protein: CASSLAPGQGSGYTF
CDR3 DNA: TGTGCCAGCAGCTTAGCCCCGGGACAGGGAAGCGGCTACACCTTC
V gene: TRBV7-2
D gene: TRBD1
clone size: -
J gene: TRBJ1-2

CDR3 protein: CSVAPGLTGYYGYTF
CDR3 DNA: TGCAGCGTTGCGCCCGGGCTGACAGGGTACTATGGCTACACCTTC
V gene: TRBV29-1
D gene: TRBD1
clone size: -
J gene: TRBJ1-2

CDR3 protein: CSGKKQGEDSNQPQHF
CDR3 DNA: TGCAGCGGCAAGAAGCAGGGGGAGGATAGCAATCAGCCCCAGCATTTT
V gene: TRBV29-1
D gene: TRBD1
clone size: few
J gene: TRBJ1-5